These T cell receptor beta chains were read from a single sample in a study of identical twins. TCRdb independently ran MiXCR on the 5' RACE reads; one entry per CDR3 protein. The table includes 460,000 or so distinct CDR3 sequences, more than 13% detected once. Another study also made use of these data, one on yellow fever vaccine responses in identical twins.

Sequenced material: CD4+ T cells sorted from blood. The origin of the receptors is a woman under 30 in good health. Both conserved end residues are part of each CDR3. Fields, in order: V gene, J gene, clone size, D gene, CDR3 protein, CDR3 DNA. A D gene is named only where the DNA matches it firmly. Expanded clones are given a class, and other clones once, few, many or no size at all.

>TRBV29-1|TRBJ2-1|many|.
CSVEGMGSYNEQFF
TGCAGCGTTGAGGGAATGGGCTCCTACAATGAGCAGTTCTTC
>TRBV20-1|TRBJ1-4|few|.
CSARPGGTNEKLFF
TGCAGTGCCCGGCCCGGAGGAACTAATGAAAAACTGTTTTTT
>TRBV15|TRBJ1-4|few|.
CATSRDPSTDNEKLFF
TGTGCCACCAGCAGAGATCCGAGTACCGACAATGAAAAACTGTTTTTT
>TRBV3-1|TRBJ2-5|.|.
CASSQGGGAARGQETQYF
TGTGCCAGCAGCCAAGGCGGGGGCGCGGCTCGCGGGCAAGAGACCCAGTACTTC
>TRBV29-1|TRBJ2-1|.|TRBD2
CSVESGTSGGEQFF
TGCAGCGTTGAGAGCGGAACTAGCGGAGGTGAGCAGTTCTTC
>TRBV4-2|TRBJ2-7|.|TRBD2
CASSQDPGGSYEQYF
TGTGCCAGCAGCCAAGATCCCGGCGGGAGCTACGAGCAGTACTTC
>TRBV28|TRBJ2-4|few|.
CASSLFGIDGAKNIQYF
TGTGCCAGCAGTTTATTTGGGATCGACGGGGCCAAAAACATTCAGTACTTC
>TRBV6-5|TRBJ2-3|.|TRBD2
CASSYSGLDTDTQYF
TGTGCCAGCAGTTACTCGGGACTAGACACAGATACGCAGTATTTT
>TRBV20-1|TRBJ2-1|.|TRBD2
CSATRQGGLAAYNEQFF
TGCAGTGCTACCCGACAAGGGGGACTAGCGGCCTACAATGAGCAGTTCTTC
>TRBV3-1|TRBJ2-5|many|TRBD2
CASSQGTSGRTQYF
TGTGCCAGCAGCCAAGGGACTAGCGGACGGACCCAGTACTTC
>TRBV19|TRBJ1-4|.|TRBD1
CASSMTGPEGKLFF
TGTGCCAGTAGTATGACAGGGCCTGAAGGAAAACTGTTTTTT
>TRBV4-3|TRBJ1-1|.|.
CASSQELPDMNTEAFF
TGCGCCAGCAGCCAAGAATTGCCAGACATGAACACTGAAGCTTTCTTT
>TRBV5-1|TRBJ2-7|.|TRBD2
CASSREAASYEQYF
TGCGCCAGCAGCCGGGAGGCAGCCTCCTACGAGCAGTACTTC
>TRBV12-3/TRBV12-4|TRBJ1-4|many|TRBD1
CASSFSGGKLFF
TGTGCCAGCAGTTTCTCAGGGGGGAAACTGTTTTTT
>TRBV6-2/TRBV6-3|TRBJ1-1|.|TRBD1
CASSTRTGTEAFF
TGTGCCAGCAGTACGCGGACAGGGACTGAAGCTTTCTTT
>TRBV25-1|TRBJ2-1|many|.
CASSVSGSSYNEQFF
TGTGCCAGCAGTGTAAGCGGCAGCTCCTACAATGAGCAGTTCTTC
>TRBV20-1|TRBJ2-7|few|TRBD2
CSARDGTSGSYLRLQYF
TGCAGTGCTAGAGATGGGACTAGCGGGAGTTATCTACGATTGCAGTACTTC
>TRBV4-1|TRBJ2-7|few|TRBD2
CASSQETSGQYF
TGCGCCAGCAGCCAAGAAACTAGCGGGCAGTACTTC
>TRBV28|TRBJ2-2|.|TRBD2
CASSQSVGLAISGELFF
TGTGCCAGCAGTCAATCCGTCGGACTAGCGATCTCCGGGGAGCTGTTTTTT
>TRBV7-2|TRBJ1-2|.|.
CASSSSTGGGYTF
TGTGCCAGCAGCTCGTCTACCGGGGGAGGCTACACCTTC
>TRBV6-5|TRBJ1-3|.|.
CASSYSISGKGNTIYF
TGTGCCAGCAGTTACTCGATCTCAGGGAAGGGAAACACCATATATTTT
>TRBV20-1|TRBJ1-5|.|.
CSANAIGQLINQPQHF
TGCAGTGCTAACGCAATAGGACAGCTTATTAATCAGCCCCAGCATTTT
>TRBV2|TRBJ2-7|.|TRBD1
CASSAGTVALYEQYF
TGTGCCAGCAGTGCCGGGACAGTTGCACTCTACGAGCAGTACTTC
>TRBV3-1|TRBJ1-1|many|.
CASSQSTSSLNTEAFF
TGTGCCAGCAGCCAATCGACATCCTCCTTGAACACTGAAGCTTTCTTT
>TRBV12-3/TRBV12-4|TRBJ1-2|.|.
CASRLTGLGIGYTF
TGTGCCAGCAGGCTAACAGGGCTGGGGATCGGCTACACCTTC
>TRBV4-1|TRBJ1-4|many|.
CASSQDGVGSDEKLFF
TGCGCCAGCAGCCAAGATGGCGTGGGCTCCGATGAAAAACTGTTTTTT
>TRBV7-6|TRBJ2-5|.|TRBD1
CASSKQGAETQYF
TGTGCCAGCAGCAAACAGGGGGCCGAGACCCAGTACTTC
>TRBV6-5|TRBJ2-1|.|.
CASRGGYEQFF
TGTGCCAGCAGAGGGGGTTATGAGCAGTTCTTC
>TRBV10-3|TRBJ2-1|.|.
CAISEVAGQGRSGEQFF
TGTGCCATCAGTGAGGTTGCGGGGCAGGGCCGCTCAGGAGAGCAGTTCTTC
>TRBV4-1|TRBJ2-1|few|.
CASSRTLDRNEQFF
TGCGCCAGCAGCCGCACATTGGACCGCAATGAGCAGTTCTTC
>TRBV25-1|TRBJ2-7|few|.
CASSGYSSEQYF
TGTGCCAGCAGTGGGTATTCTAGCGAGCAGTACTTC
>TRBV15|TRBJ2-7|.|.
CATSRDLVYEQYF
TGTGCCACCAGCAGAGATTTAGTCTACGAGCAGTACTTC
>TRBV3-1|TRBJ1-1|many|.
CASSQGLEAFF
TGTGCCAGCAGCCAAGGCCTTGAAGCTTTCTTT
>TRBV7-9|TRBJ2-7|.|TRBD2
CASRGGGLGYEQYF
TGTGCCAGCCGTGGTGGGGGACTAGGCTACGAGCAGTACTTC
>TRBV20-1|TRBJ1-6|few|.
CSARQAGSDSPLHF
TGCAGTGCTAGACAGGCAGGGTCGGATTCACCCCTCCACTTT
>TRBV6-1|TRBJ2-3|.|.
CSSSEVGIGLYF
TGTTCCAGCAGTGAAGTAGGCATCGGTCTGTATTTT
>TRBV24-1|TRBJ2-2|few|.
CATSDLYKLANTGELFF
TGTGCCACCAGTGATTTGTATAAACTAGCGAACACCGGGGAGCTGTTTTTT
>TRBV7-8|TRBJ2-1|.|TRBD1
CASSPTPGQGRAEQFF
TGTGCCAGCAGCCCGACGCCGGGACAGGGTAGGGCAGAGCAGTTCTTC
>TRBV5-1|TRBJ2-5|few|.
CASSFIGQGLQETQYF
TGCGCCAGCAGCTTCATAGGACAGGGACTACAAGAGACCCAGTACTTC
>TRBV7-9|TRBJ2-1|.|TRBD2
CASSTRTSGVHYNEQFF
TGTGCCAGCAGCACCCGGACTAGCGGGGTTCACTACAATGAGCAGTTCTTC
>TRBV11-2|TRBJ2-7|.|TRBD1
CASSFSWTGGYEQYF
TGTGCCAGCAGCTTTTCCTGGACAGGGGGCTACGAGCAGTACTTC
>TRBV4-1|TRBJ2-3|.|.
CASSQQRRGTDTQYF
TGCGCCAGCAGCCAGCAGCGGAGGGGCACAGATACGCAGTATTTT
>TRBV12-3/TRBV12-4|TRBJ1-2|few|TRBD1
CASRRDRDLLYGYTF
TGTGCCAGCAGACGGGACAGGGACTTACTCTATGGCTACACCTTC
>TRBV11-2|TRBJ1-6|once|.
CASSLGGSDNSPLHF
TGTGCCAGCAGCTTAGGGGGAAGCGATAATTCACCCCTCCACTTT
>TRBV12-5|TRBJ1-5|.|.
CASAKGGGQGNQPQHF
TGTGCTAGTGCCAAAGGGGGGGGGCAGGGCAATCAGCCCCAGCATTTT
>TRBV7-2|TRBJ2-1|.|TRBD2
CASTLAGYGGDEQFF
TGTGCCAGCACCTTAGCGGGTTATGGGGGAGATGAGCAGTTCTTC
>TRBV7-8|TRBJ1-1|.|.
CASSPGERNTEAFF
TGTGCCAGCAGCCCGGGGGAAAGAAACACTGAAGCTTTCTTT